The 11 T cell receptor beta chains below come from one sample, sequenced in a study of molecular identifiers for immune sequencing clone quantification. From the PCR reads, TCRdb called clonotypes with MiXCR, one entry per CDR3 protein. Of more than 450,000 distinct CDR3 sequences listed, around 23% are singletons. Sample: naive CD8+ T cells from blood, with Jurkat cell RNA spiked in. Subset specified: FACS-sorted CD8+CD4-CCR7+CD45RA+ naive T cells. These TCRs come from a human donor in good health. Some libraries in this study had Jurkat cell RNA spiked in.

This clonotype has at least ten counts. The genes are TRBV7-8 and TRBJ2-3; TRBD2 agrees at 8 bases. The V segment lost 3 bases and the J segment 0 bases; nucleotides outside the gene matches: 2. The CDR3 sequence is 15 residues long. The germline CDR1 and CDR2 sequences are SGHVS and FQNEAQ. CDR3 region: CASSFRGGSTDTQYF. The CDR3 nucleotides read TGTGCCAGCAGCTTCCGGGGGGGAAGCACAGATACGCAGTATTTT.

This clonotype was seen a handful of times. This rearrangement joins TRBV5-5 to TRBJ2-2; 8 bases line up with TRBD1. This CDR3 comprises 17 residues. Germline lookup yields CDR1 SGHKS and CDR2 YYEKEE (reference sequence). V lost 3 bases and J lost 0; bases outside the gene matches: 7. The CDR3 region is CASSSAQGQANTGELFF. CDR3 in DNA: TGTGCCAGCAGCTCCGCCCAGGGACAGGCGAACACCGGGGAGCTGTTTTTT.

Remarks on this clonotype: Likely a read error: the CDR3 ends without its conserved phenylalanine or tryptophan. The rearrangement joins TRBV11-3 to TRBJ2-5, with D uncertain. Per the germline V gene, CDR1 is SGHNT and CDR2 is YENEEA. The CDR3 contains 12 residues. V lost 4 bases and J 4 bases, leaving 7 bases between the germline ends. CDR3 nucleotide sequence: TGTGCCAGCAGCTCAATAGGAGAGACCCAGTACTTA. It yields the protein CASSSIGETQYL.

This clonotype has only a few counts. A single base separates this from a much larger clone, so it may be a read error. The CDR3 region has the DNA TGCAGCGTTGAAAACACGGGGACCAGCTACGAGCAGTACTTC. It specifies CSVENTGTSYEQYF. This chain connects TRBV29-1 to TRBJ2-7, with D perhaps TRBD1 or TRBD2 (5 bases each). V lost 2 bases, J lost 3 bases, and 14 bases lay in between. The CDR3 has 14 amino acids. CDR1 and CDR2 from the germline V gene are SQVTM and ANQGSEA.

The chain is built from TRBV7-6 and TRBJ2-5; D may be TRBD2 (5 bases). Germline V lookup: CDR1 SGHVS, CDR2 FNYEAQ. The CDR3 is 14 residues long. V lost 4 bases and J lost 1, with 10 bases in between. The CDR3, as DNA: TGTGCCAGCAGCTCGGGGTATGGCCAAGAGACCCAGTACTTC. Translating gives CASSSGYGQETQYF. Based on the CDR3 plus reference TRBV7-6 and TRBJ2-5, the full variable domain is GAGVSQSPRYKVTKRGQDVALRCDPISGHVSLYWYRQALGQGPEFLTYFNYEAQQDKSGLPNDRFSAERPEGSISTLTIQRTEQRDSAMYRCASSSGYGQETQYFGPGTRLLVL.

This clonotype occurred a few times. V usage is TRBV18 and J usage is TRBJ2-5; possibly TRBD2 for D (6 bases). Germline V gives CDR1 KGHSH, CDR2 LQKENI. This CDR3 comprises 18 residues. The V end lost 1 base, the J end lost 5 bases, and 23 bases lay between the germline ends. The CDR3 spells CASSPLPGSGGPEETQYF. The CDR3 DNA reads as TGTGCCAGCTCACCACTCCCTGGATCAGGAGGGCCAGAGGAGACCCAGTACTTC.

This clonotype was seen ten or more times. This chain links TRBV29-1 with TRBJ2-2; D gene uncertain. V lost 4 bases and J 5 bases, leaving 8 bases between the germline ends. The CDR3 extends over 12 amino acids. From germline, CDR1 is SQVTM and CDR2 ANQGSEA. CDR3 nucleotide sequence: TGCAGCGTTGTTAGATGGACCGGGGAGCTGTTTTTT. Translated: CSVVRWTGELFF.

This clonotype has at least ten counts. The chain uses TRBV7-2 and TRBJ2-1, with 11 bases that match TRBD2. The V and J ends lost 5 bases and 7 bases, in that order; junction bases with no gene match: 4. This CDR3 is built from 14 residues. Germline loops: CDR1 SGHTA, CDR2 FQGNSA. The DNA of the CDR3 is TGTGCCAGCAGCCCCGGGACTAGCGGTAATGAGCAGTTCTTC. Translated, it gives CASSPGTSGNEQFF.

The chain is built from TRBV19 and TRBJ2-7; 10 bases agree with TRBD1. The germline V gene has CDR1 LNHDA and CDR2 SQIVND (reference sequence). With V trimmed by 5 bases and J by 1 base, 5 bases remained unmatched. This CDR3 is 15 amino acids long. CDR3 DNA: TGTGCCAGTAGTGGCGGGACAGGGGTTTCCTACGAGCAGTACTTC. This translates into CASSGGTGVSYEQYF.

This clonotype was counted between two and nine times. CDR3 amino acids: CASSLTFSYEQYF. The CDR3, as DNA: TGTGCCAGCAGCCTGACTTTTTCCTACGAGCAGTACTTC. The chain has TRBV14 and TRBJ2-7; D remains unclear. Germline loops: CDR1 SGHDN, CDR2 FVKESK. The CDR3 covers 13 residues. Trimming left V 4 bases short and J 1 base short, with 8 bases between. Together with reference TRBV14 and TRBJ2-7, the CDR3 gives the full variable domain: EAGVTQFPSHSVIEKGQTVTLRCDPISGHDNLYWYRRVMGKEIKFLLHFVKESKQDESGMPNNRFLAERTGGTYSTLKVQPAELEDSGVYFCASSLTFSYEQYFGPGTRLTVT.

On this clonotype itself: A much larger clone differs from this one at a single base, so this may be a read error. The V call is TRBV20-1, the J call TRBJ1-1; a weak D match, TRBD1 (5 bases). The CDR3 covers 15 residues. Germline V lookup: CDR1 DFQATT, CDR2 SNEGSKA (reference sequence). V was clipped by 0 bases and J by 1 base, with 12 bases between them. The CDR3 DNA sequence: TGCAGTGCTAGAGAATTGACAGAGACGAACACTGAAGCTTTCTTT. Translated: CSARELTETNTEAFF.